A single sample gave rise to the 17 T cell receptor beta chains below, sequenced in a study of blood T cell repertoires in COVID-19. Using immunoSEQ multiplex PCR, the repertoire was profiled, and TCRdb retains in-frame clones only, with some absent. Here the sample spans fewer than 250,000 clones, around nine tenths being singletons. The sample taken for sequencing was PBMCs or T cells enriched from blood (not recorded which). The receptors come from a woman in her 30s who had been exposed to COVID-19.

The CDR3 loop reads CASSEQTGGTEAFF. The CDR3 nucleotides are TGTGCCAGCAGCGAACAGACAGGGGGCACTGAAGCTTTCTTT. The chain couples TRBV3-1 (or the pseudogene TRBV3-2) to TRBJ1-1; TRBD1 aligns across 9 bases. CDR3 size: 14 residues. With V trimmed by 5 bases and J by 4 bases, 5 bases remained unmatched. Germline V gives CDR1 LGHDT, CDR2 YNNKEL (reference sequence).

The rearrangement uses TRBV19 and TRBJ1-1; a weak D match, TRBD1 (6 bases). V was shortened by 1 base and J by 5 bases, with 11 bases between the two germline ends. The CDR3 runs to 14 residues. Germline CDR1 and CDR2: LNHDA and SQIVND (reference sequence). The CDR3 protein is CASSIVDRRTEAFF. The DNA for the CDR3 is TGTGCCAGTAGTATAGTCGACAGGAGGACTGAAGCTTTCTTT.

The chain recombines TRBV7-6 with TRBJ2-1, with 10 bases identical to TRBD2. The trim removed 7 bases at V and 3 bases at J, leaving 6 bases unmatched. The CDR3 spans 15 residues. Germline CDR1 reads SGHVS; CDR2 reads FNYEAQ. This CDR3 is CASNYLAGDYNEQFF. In nucleotides, the CDR3 is TGTGCCAGCAACTACCTAGCGGGAGACTACAATGAGCAGTTCTTC.

This clone was recorded only once. The chain joins TRBV5-1 to TRBJ2-7; D is possibly TRBD2 (5 bases). This CDR3 has 17 residues. Germline V gene lookup returns CDR1 SGHRS and CDR2 YFSETQ. Trimming took off 5 bases at V and 0 bases at J, with 21 bases between the two ends. The CDR3 bases are TGCGCCAGCAGTCCGACGATGTCCGGGATCCTCTCCTACGAGCAGTACTTC. Translation: CASSPTMSGILSYEQYF.

The rearrangement uses TRBV3-1 (or the pseudogene TRBV3-2) and TRBJ2-2, with 14 positions matching TRBD2. Germline-derived CDR1 and CDR2 are LGHDT and YNNKEL (reference sequence). The CDR3 extends over 18 amino acids. J lost 0 bases, V lost 1 base, and 1 base had no gene match. CDR3: CASSQGLAGGSNTGELFF. CDR3 coding DNA: TGTGCCAGCAGCCAAGGACTAGCGGGAGGGTCGAACACCGGGGAGCTGTTTTTT.

The chain recombines TRBV7-9 with TRBJ2-1; 9 nucleotides agree with TRBD2. Trimming removed 4 bases from V and 6 bases from J; junction bases left unmatched: 7. Germline V CDR1 and CDR2: SEHNR, FQNEAQ (reference sequence). The CDR3 has 15 amino acids. The CDR3 loop reads CASSSLAGSRNEQFF. In DNA, the CDR3 is TGTGCCAGCAGCTCCCTAGCGGGATCGCGCAATGAGCAGTTCTTC.

This clone was detected only once. Other DNA sequences within the sample encode an identical CDR3. This chain connects TRBV18 to TRBJ2-5; D not certain. The CDR3 is 13 amino acids. V was pared by 3 bases and J by 2 bases, with 7 bases between. Germline V gives CDR1 KGHSH, CDR2 LQKENI. The CDR3 DNA reads as TGTGCCAGCTCACCGCGGCAGCAAGAGACCCAGTACTTC. Its translation: CASSPRQQETQYF. Complete variable domain (other parts from reference TRBV18 and TRBJ2-5): NAGVMQNPRHLVRRRGQEARLRCSPMKGHSHVYWYRQLPEEGLKFMVYLQKENIIDESGMPKERFSAEFPKEGPSILRIQQVVRGDSAAYFCASSPRQQETQYFGPGTRLLVL.

J is TRBJ1-5 and V is TRBV12-5; D might be TRBD1 (6 bases). Germline lookup yields CDR1 LGHNT and CDR2 FRNRAP. CDR3 length equals 16 residues. Trimming removed 4 bases at V and 0 bases at J, with 13 bases between. CDR3 nucleotides: TGTGCTAGTGGTTCTACCACAGGGTATAGCAATCAGCCCCAGCATTTT. It translates to CASGSTTGYSNQPQHF.

V gene TRBV20-1 combines with J gene TRBJ1-1, with D tentatively TRBD1 (5 bases). V dropped 6 bases and J dropped 6 bases, with 20 bases sitting between them. The CDR3 length is 14 residues. Germline CDR1 is DFQATT and CDR2 is SNEGSKA (reference sequence). The CDR3 nucleotides read TGCAGTGCGAGTTCCGAACAGGTTTCGGCTGAAGCTTTCTTT. This codes for CSASSEQVSAEAFF.

CDR3 sequence (DNA): TGCGCCAGCAGCTTGAATAGGGCAGGGGGCAATGAGCAGTTCTTC. Amino acids: CASSLNRAGGNEQFF. V gene TRBV5-1 combines with J gene TRBJ2-1, with 7 bases fitting TRBD1. Per the germline V gene, CDR1 is SGHRS and CDR2 is YFSETQ. The CDR3 sequence is 15 residues long. V lost 1 base and J lost 6; bases outside the gene matches: 7.

The chain combines TRBV5-1 with TRBJ2-1; 7 nucleotides agree with TRBD1. This CDR3 is built from 15 residues. The germline CDR1 and CDR2 sequences are SGHRS and YFSETQ. The V and J ends lost 2 bases and 6 bases, in that order; junction bases with no gene match: 8. CDR3 protein: CASSFAGTEFNEQFF. The CDR3 nucleotides read TGCGCCAGCAGCTTCGCCGGGACAGAATTCAATGAGCAGTTCTTC. The whole variable domain, remainder taken from reference TRBV5-1 and TRBJ2-1, is KAGVTQTPRYLIKTRGQQVTLSCSPISGHRSVSWYQQTPGQGLQFLFEYFSETQRNKGNFPGRFSGRQFSNSRSEMNVSTLELGDSALYLCASSFAGTEFNEQFFGPGTRLTVL.

The CDR3 region is CATSRETALRSYTF. DNA for the CDR3: TGTGCCACCAGCAGAGAGACAGCTTTAAGGAGCTACACCTTC. The chain is built from TRBV15 and TRBJ1-2, with TRBD1 as a possible D gene (5 bases). The CDR3 is 14 amino acids. The V end lost 0 bases, the J end lost 9 bases, and 14 bases lay between the germline ends. The V gene's germline CDR1 is LNHNV and CDR2 YYDKDF (reference sequence).

This clone was seen a handful of times. The V and J genes are TRBV7-3 and TRBJ2-2; possibly TRBD2 for D (6 bases). Germline V lookup: CDR1 SGHTA, CDR2 FQGTGA. Trimming removed 5 bases at V and 3 bases at J, with 16 bases between. The CDR3 sequence is 16 residues long. The CDR3, as DNA: TGTGCCAGCAGCGGCACCGGAGGGGTTCACACCGGGGAGCTGTTTTTT. It yields the protein CASSGTGGVHTGELFF. The full variable domain, rest sourced from reference TRBV7-3 and TRBJ2-2, is GAGVSQTPSNKVTEKGKYVELRCDPISGHTALYWYRQSLGQGPEFLIYFQGTGAADDSGLPNDRFFAVRPEGSVSTLKIQRTERGDSAVYLCASSGTGGVHTGELFFGEGSRLTVL.

Concerning this clone: Different DNA sequences within this sample yield the same CDR3. The V and J genes are TRBV19 and TRBJ1-1, with 7 bases fitting TRBD1. The CDR3 is made up of 13 amino acids. CDR1 and CDR2 from the germline V gene are LNHDA and SQIVND (reference sequence). The trim removed 6 bases at V and 1 base at J, leaving 2 bases unmatched. The CDR3: CASSRDRNTEAFF. The DNA for the CDR3 is TGTGCCAGTAGCCGGGACAGGAACACTGAAGCTTTCTTT.

This chain links TRBV7-3 with TRBJ1-3; tentative D call: TRBD1 (5 bases). Germline assignment: CDR1 SGHTA and CDR2 FQGTGA. Between the trimmed V and J ends, which lost 2 bases and 4 bases, there was a span of 12 bases. The CDR3 extends over 15 amino acids. CDR3: CASSLLGGAGNTIYF. In DNA, the CDR3 is TGTGCCAGCAGCTTACTAGGAGGGGCCGGAAACACCATATATTTT.

In nucleotides, the CDR3 is TGTGCCAGCAGCGAAGGGAAGGAGGGGCTCTATGGCTACACCTTC. It specifies CASSEGKEGLYGYTF. The J gene is TRBJ1-2, the V gene TRBV21-1. TRBV21-1 is a known pseudogene. CDR3 length equals 15 residues.

J is TRBJ2-7 and V is TRBV10-3; 7 bases are a match to TRBD1. There are 15 residues in the CDR3. The junction had 7 bases not matched to a gene; V was cut back by 0 bases and J by 5 bases. CDR1 is ENHRY, CDR2 SYGVKD, per germline. CDR3 coding DNA: TGTGCCATCAGTGAGTCGACCAAGGGGGCAAACGAGCAGTACTTC. It specifies CAISESTKGANEQYF.